Presented here are 16 T cell receptor beta chains from one specimen sequenced in a study of blood T cell repertoires in COVID-19. Profiled with immunoSEQ multiplex PCR; TCRdb holds only in-frame clones, not every one. There are about 380,000 clones in the sample; around 84% occur only once, and roughly 1.2% lies in the top ten. Sequenced: peripheral blood. These receptor sequences come from a human donor with acute or convalescent COVID-19. The donor label of this sample is uncertain.

V usage is TRBV2 and J usage is TRBJ1-1; maybe TRBD1 (6 bases). Trimming took off 6 bases at V and 1 base at J, with 15 bases between the two ends. This CDR3 spans 15 amino acids. Germline V gene lookup returns CDR1 SNHLY and CDR2 FYNNEI. Here the CDR3 reads CASSRGWGPNTEAFF. As DNA, the CDR3 is TGTGCCAGCAGCCGTGGTTGGGGGCCGAACACTGAAGCTTTCTTT. The full variable domain, rest sourced from reference TRBV2 and TRBJ1-1, is EPEVTQTPSHQVTQMGQEVILRCVPISNHLYFYWYRQILGQKVEFLVSFYNNEISEKSEIFDDQFSVERPDGSNFTLKIRSTKLEDSAMYFCASSRGWGPNTEAFFGQGTRLTVV.

The rearrangement joins TRBV7-7 to TRBJ2-3; D call uncertain. V was clipped by 4 bases and J by 10 bases, with 18 bases between them. Germline V gives CDR1 SSHAT, CDR2 FNYEAQ (reference sequence). The CDR3 sequence is 14 residues long. This CDR3 is CASSSTFSDPAQYF. The CDR3 region has the DNA TGTGCCAGCAGCTCCACTTTCAGCGACCCCGCGCAGTATTTT.

This chain connects TRBV5-1 to TRBJ1-1; 11 nucleotides match TRBD1. J gave up 1 base and V 3 bases, and 2 bases lay outside the gene matches. This CDR3 has 15 residues. Germline-derived CDR1 and CDR2 are SGHRS and YFSETQ. The CDR3 loop is CASSWTGGGNTEAFF. The CDR3 DNA sequence: TGCGCCAGCAGCTGGACAGGGGGCGGGAACACTGAAGCTTTCTTT.

In nucleotides, the CDR3 is TGCGCCAGCACCTCCCGATACGGTGGTGAGCAGTTCTTC. This sequence encodes CASTSRYGGEQFF. V is TRBV10-1 and J is TRBJ2-1; D is undetermined. Germline CDR1 and CDR2: WNHNN and SYGVQD (reference sequence). The CDR3 extends over 13 amino acids. V shed 7 bases and J shed 9 bases, with 16 bases lying between them.

This clone has more than one count but fewer than ten. This chain links TRBV4-1 with TRBJ1-5; no clear D gene. The CDR3 is 14 residues long. Germline V gene sequence: CDR1 MGHRA, CDR2 YSYEKL. V shed 5 bases and J shed 0 bases, with 8 bases lying between them. The DNA of the CDR3 is TGCGCCAGCAGCTTCGAGCATAGCAATCAGCCCCAGCATTTT. This translates into CASSFEHSNQPQHF.

This sequence joins TRBV27 and TRBJ2-5, with D perhaps matching TRBD2 (6 bases). V lost 5 bases, J lost 1 base, and 23 bases lay in between. CDR1 is MNHEY, CDR2 SMNVEV, per germline (reference sequence). The CDR3 runs 18 residues. The CDR3 protein is CASSPYVPTGDFQETQYF. CDR3 in DNA: TGTGCCAGCAGTCCTTACGTTCCGACGGGGGACTTCCAAGAGACCCAGTACTTC.

This clone was found once. V is TRBV5-1 and J is TRBJ2-5; D gene unclear. Trimming cost V 4 bases and J 5 bases, with 15 bases left between them. The CDR3 contains 14 residues. Germline values: CDR1 SGHRS, CDR2 YFSETQ. CDR3 amino acids: CASSRNLGLETQYF. In DNA form, the CDR3 reads TGCGCCAGCAGCCGCAATCTAGGATTGGAGACCCAGTACTTC.

The V gene is TRBV6-2 or TRBV6-3, the J gene TRBJ2-3; tentative D call: TRBD2 (7 bases). In germline, CDR1 is MNHEY, CDR2 SVGEGT. This CDR3 region has 17 residues. Trimming stripped 6 bases from V and 3 bases from J, with 22 bases between. DNA of the CDR3: TGTGCCAGCAGACCTACTTTGGGGGGGGGCCGGACAGATACGCAGTATTTT. It is translated as CASRPTLGGGRTDTQYF.

This clone is a singleton in its sample. Other DNA sequences within the sample encode an identical CDR3. The chain employs TRBV6-1 and TRBJ1-2; 10 bases are shared with TRBD1. The germline gives CDR1 MNHNS, CDR2 SASEGT. With V trimmed by 3 bases and J by 4 bases, 5 bases remained unmatched. CDR3 length: 15 residues. For the CDR3, the DNA is TGTGCCAGCAGTGAGGGGACAGGGGCCTTCTATGGCTACACCTTC. This translates into CASSEGTGAFYGYTF.

As concerns this clone: Given a much more abundant clone one base away, this may be a read error. The chain couples TRBV5-5 to TRBJ1-1; D is unclear. Germline V gene lookup returns CDR1 SGHKS and CDR2 YYEKEE (reference sequence). CDR3 length equals 12 residues. Trimming took 2 bases from V and 2 from J, leaving 4 bases between them. CDR3 in DNA: TGTGCCAGCAGCTTCGTCAACACTGAAGCTTTCTTT. It specifies CASSFVNTEAFF.

The rearrangement uses TRBV19 and TRBJ2-1, with 10 nucleotides matching TRBD2. Germline CDR1 reads LNHDA; CDR2 reads SQIVND (reference sequence). V lost 1 base to trimming and J lost 9 bases; unmatched junction nucleotides: 9. There are 16 residues in the CDR3. The CDR3 reads CASSIGLKREGGEQFF. DNA for the CDR3: TGTGCCAGTAGTATAGGGTTAAAGCGGGAGGGGGGTGAGCAGTTCTTC.

The rearrangement uses TRBV7-8 and TRBJ1-1; D perhaps matches TRBD1 (6 bases). Trimming took 10 bases from V and 8 from J, leaving 14 bases between them. The germline V gene encodes CDR1 SGHVS and CDR2 FQNEAQ. The CDR3 contains 11 residues. The CDR3 loop reads CATRDTGEAFF. In DNA form, the CDR3 reads TGTGCCACGAGGGATACAGGGGAAGCTTTCTTT.

This clone was recorded a few times. The CDR3 is CATSSGGPTRGYTF. The CDR3, as DNA: TGTGCCACCAGCAGCGGAGGTCCCACGCGGGGCTACACCTTC. V usage is TRBV15 and J usage is TRBJ1-2; the D is unclear. Trimming left V 3 bases short and J 8 bases short, with 16 bases between. The CDR3 extends over 14 amino acids. Germline CDR1 is LNHNV and CDR2 is YYDKDF (reference sequence).

This clone was found a few times. This sequence joins TRBV10-1 and TRBJ1-5; D unclear. This CDR3 region has 13 residues. V was shortened by 0 bases and J by 3 bases, with 3 bases between the two germline ends. CDR1 WNHNN and CDR2 SYGVQD come from the germline V gene (reference sequence). The CDR3 reads CASSESLNQPQHF. Written as DNA, the CDR3 is TGCGCCAGCAGTGAGTCCCTCAATCAGCCCCAGCATTTT.

The chain employs TRBV5-1 and TRBJ1-1; D is unclear. Germline values: CDR1 SGHRS, CDR2 YFSETQ. The germline V and J ends were trimmed by 3 bases and 4 bases, with 13 bases remaining between them. The CDR3 extends over 14 amino acids. The CDR3 region is CASSSGVMSTEAFF. CDR3 coding DNA: TGCGCCAGCAGCTCCGGGGTAATGAGCACTGAAGCTTTCTTT.

Concerning this clone itself: Other nucleotide sequences in the sample specify the same CDR3. The chain couples TRBV18 to TRBJ1-2; 7 nucleotides align to TRBD1. V was pared by 6 bases and J by 5 bases, with 6 bases of the junction left unmatched. This CDR3 is 13 amino acids long. Germline loops: CDR1 KGHSH, CDR2 LQKENI. The DNA of the CDR3 is TGTGCCAGCTCTCCCGGGACAGATTATGGCTACACCTTC. The encoded protein is CASSPGTDYGYTF.